The rows below give T cell receptor beta chains drawn from one sample of a study of response to subunit inactivated influenza vaccine. TCRdb processed the RT-PCR reads anew with MiXCR; each CDR3 protein has one entry. Among about 780,000 distinct CDR3 sequences listed, about 18% were seen once. The input for sequencing was PBMCs from blood, taken around 5 days after vaccination. The source of these receptors is a man aged 50 to 59 who received an inactivated influenza vaccine. Each CDR3 is given with its conserved first and last residue. Each record gives: clone size, J gene, V gene, CDR3 protein. Clone size is shown for a subset of rows, as once, few, many or a class of expanded clone.

clone_size: few; j_call: TRBJ1-3; v_call: TRBV5-1; cdr3_aa: CASSSGDSGNTIYF
clone_size: NA; j_call: TRBJ1-2; v_call: TRBV20-1; cdr3_aa: CSAIRYPGQAHYGYTF
clone_size: few; j_call: TRBJ2-1; v_call: TRBV7-2; cdr3_aa: CASTNPGLPRGQFF
clone_size: few; j_call: TRBJ2-7; v_call: TRBV6-1; cdr3_aa: CASSADGGSYEQYF
clone_size: NA; j_call: TRBJ2-3; v_call: TRBV3-1; cdr3_aa: CASSQDQTEDTQYF
clone_size: few; j_call: TRBJ2-7; v_call: TRBV28; cdr3_aa: CASSSTRDRGREQYF
clone_size: NA; j_call: TRBJ2-7; v_call: TRBV3-1; cdr3_aa: CASSQERASYEQYF
clone_size: few; j_call: TRBJ2-2; v_call: TRBV10-1; cdr3_aa: CASSEIGGGLTGELFF
clone_size: NA; j_call: TRBJ2-1; v_call: TRBV20-1; cdr3_aa: CSARDWGQGGGNEQFF
clone_size: once; j_call: TRBJ2-5; v_call: TRBV2; cdr3_aa: CASSVGLPRETQYF
clone_size: few; j_call: TRBJ2-1; v_call: TRBV7-9; cdr3_aa: CASSWGLAVYNEQFF
clone_size: many; j_call: TRBJ2-1; v_call: TRBV28; cdr3_aa: CASSSMDYRVINEQFF
clone_size: few; j_call: TRBJ2-7; v_call: TRBV20-1; cdr3_aa: CSATPRGDRYEQYF
clone_size: many; j_call: TRBJ1-2; v_call: TRBV6-2/TRBV6-3; cdr3_aa: CASRETVGGYTF
clone_size: NA; j_call: TRBJ2-3; v_call: TRBV24-1; cdr3_aa: CATSDPGQGASLYTQYF
clone_size: NA; j_call: TRBJ2-2; v_call: TRBV5-1; cdr3_aa: CASRPRQGGGTGELFF
clone_size: few; j_call: TRBJ2-1; v_call: TRBV24-1; cdr3_aa: CATSEGGGGSYNEQFF
clone_size: few; j_call: TRBJ1-3; v_call: TRBV6-1; cdr3_aa: CASRRTGDSGNTIYF
clone_size: NA; j_call: TRBJ2-1; v_call: TRBV6-1; cdr3_aa: CASSRSGLESRQQFF
clone_size: many; j_call: TRBJ2-7; v_call: TRBV20-1; cdr3_aa: CSAVPPYPYEQYF
clone_size: few; j_call: TRBJ2-7; v_call: TRBV18; cdr3_aa: CASSPDNGAKGGEQYF
clone_size: many; j_call: TRBJ1-1; v_call: TRBV5-5; cdr3_aa: CASSRFEGTEAFF
clone_size: many; j_call: TRBJ1-1; v_call: TRBV6-5; cdr3_aa: CASSYGPTGNTEAFF
clone_size: NA; j_call: TRBJ1-2; v_call: TRBV20-1; cdr3_aa: CSARDPLSARDRAIFNYGYTF
clone_size: NA; j_call: TRBJ1-6; v_call: TRBV7-9; cdr3_aa: CASSFFRGASRSPLHF
clone_size: NA; j_call: TRBJ2-7; v_call: TRBV12-3/TRBV12-4; cdr3_aa: CASSLEGQGDHEQYF
clone_size: few; j_call: TRBJ1-4; v_call: TRBV28; cdr3_aa: CASSFLLSGVDEKLFF
clone_size: NA; j_call: TRBJ2-7; v_call: TRBV5-1; cdr3_aa: CASSLAGGGTREQYF
clone_size: few; j_call: TRBJ2-1; v_call: TRBV2; cdr3_aa: CASRGSGAGVVYNEQFF
clone_size: many; j_call: TRBJ1-6; v_call: TRBV7-2; cdr3_aa: CASSLVGTDRRSPLHF
clone_size: NA; j_call: TRBJ2-1; v_call: TRBV7-9; cdr3_aa: CASSSILAGAYNEQFF
clone_size: few; j_call: TRBJ2-1; v_call: TRBV6-1; cdr3_aa: CASSELGGGPNEQFF
clone_size: NA; j_call: TRBJ1-1; v_call: TRBV4-1; cdr3_aa: CASSRTEVGGGTEAFF
clone_size: many; j_call: TRBJ1-1; v_call: TRBV29-1; cdr3_aa: CSVDPGNTEVFF
clone_size: few; j_call: TRBJ2-3; v_call: TRBV28; cdr3_aa: CASSSVTVAQYF
clone_size: few; j_call: TRBJ2-7; v_call: TRBV28; cdr3_aa: CASRHQGLAGAYEQYF
clone_size: NA; j_call: TRBJ1-5; v_call: TRBV6-2/TRBV6-3; cdr3_aa: CASGTGGNQPQHF
clone_size: few; j_call: TRBJ2-1; v_call: TRBV5-6; cdr3_aa: CASSLPSFYNEQFF
clone_size: NA; j_call: TRBJ2-7; v_call: TRBV20-1; cdr3_aa: CSAWGVDTTHSYEQYF
clone_size: NA; j_call: TRBJ1-2; v_call: TRBV7-2; cdr3_aa: CASSLGTYPYGYTF
clone_size: NA; j_call: TRBJ1-2; v_call: TRBV12-3/TRBV12-4; cdr3_aa: CASSFLLDNYGYTF
clone_size: many; j_call: TRBJ2-7; v_call: TRBV20-1; cdr3_aa: CSAPGAWDEQYF
clone_size: NA; j_call: TRBJ2-7; v_call: TRBV29-1; cdr3_aa: CSVPGQHSYEQYF
clone_size: few; j_call: TRBJ2-4; v_call: TRBV12-3/TRBV12-4; cdr3_aa: CASSLDGVAKNIQYF
clone_size: few; j_call: TRBJ1-1; v_call: TRBV6-1; cdr3_aa: CASRRDRGNPWNTEAFF
clone_size: NA; j_call: TRBJ1-1; v_call: TRBV4-3; cdr3_aa: CASSQDGHRNTEAFF
clone_size: few; j_call: TRBJ2-1; v_call: TRBV12-3/TRBV12-4; cdr3_aa: CATGGFNEQFF
clone_size: NA; j_call: TRBJ1-1; v_call: TRBV5-6; cdr3_aa: CASSLPGQGAWNTEAFF
clone_size: NA; j_call: TRBJ1-2; v_call: TRBV12-3/TRBV12-4; cdr3_aa: CASSFPSSGNYGYTF
clone_size: few; j_call: TRBJ1-1; v_call: TRBV7-9; cdr3_aa: CASSTGHTEAFF
clone_size: NA; j_call: TRBJ1-1; v_call: TRBV7-8; cdr3_aa: CASSSLVAGNTEAFF
clone_size: NA; j_call: TRBJ2-3; v_call: TRBV20-1; cdr3_aa: CRVTSTDTQYF
clone_size: few; j_call: TRBJ1-5; v_call: TRBV7-2; cdr3_aa: CASSCARRTDFNGQPQHF
clone_size: NA; j_call: TRBJ1-1; v_call: TRBV7-9; cdr3_aa: CASSPSQNTEAFF